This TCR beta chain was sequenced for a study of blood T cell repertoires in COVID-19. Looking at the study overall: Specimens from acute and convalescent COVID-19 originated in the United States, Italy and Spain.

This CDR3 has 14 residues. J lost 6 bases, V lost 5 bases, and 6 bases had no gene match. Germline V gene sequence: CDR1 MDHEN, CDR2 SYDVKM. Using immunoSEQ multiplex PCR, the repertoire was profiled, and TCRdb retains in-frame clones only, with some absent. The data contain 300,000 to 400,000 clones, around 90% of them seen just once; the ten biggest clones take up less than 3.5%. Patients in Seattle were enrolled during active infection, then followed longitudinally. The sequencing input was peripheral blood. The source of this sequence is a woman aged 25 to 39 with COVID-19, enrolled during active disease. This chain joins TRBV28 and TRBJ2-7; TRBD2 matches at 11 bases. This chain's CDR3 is CASSLYSGRAEQYF. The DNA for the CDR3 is TGTGCCAGCAGTCTATATAGCGGGAGGGCCGAGCAGTACTTC.